This record covers a single T cell receptor (beta chain). The source of the sample is a study of technical replicates of blood from a handful of donors. Clones were read by immunoSEQ multiplex PCR, and TCRdb kept only the in-frame ones, dropping some. The sample lists around 49,000 clones, approximately 95% seen once, with 0.39% in the top ten. Germline CDR1 MNHNS, CDR2 SASEGT. Trimming removed 2 bases from V and 5 bases from J, with 18 bases in between. The CDR3 loop spans 16 amino acids. This TCR derives from a human donor in good health. Sequenced material: T cells isolated from PBMCs. V and J are TRBV6-1 and TRBJ1-2, with a possible D match to TRBD1 (5 bases). CDR3 nucleotides: TGTGCCAGCAGTGAACCCTCAACAGGTTACTTGTATGGCTACACCTTC. Encoded protein: CASSEPSTGYLYGYTF.